A selection of T cell receptor beta chains follows, all from one sample in a study of blood T cell repertoires in COVID-19. Repertoires were generated with immunoSEQ multiplex PCR, while TCRdb's copy carries only in-frame clones and drops some. The repertoire has some 190,000 clones, around 82% of them found once; the top ten carry less than 8%. The sample comprised peripheral blood. Receptors originate from an older man with COVID-19, enrolled during active disease. Both conserved end residues are part of each CDR3. The D gene is left open where the match is weak.

V: TRBV29-1; D: .; J: TRBJ1-1; length: 13; CDR3: CSVGFGRDTEAFF; DNA: TGCAGCGTCGGGTTCGGGCGGGACACTGAAGCTTTCTTT
V: TRBV11-1; D: TRBD2; J: TRBJ2-5; length: 16; CDR3: CASSSWTSGGQETQYF; DNA: TGTGCCAGCAGCTCTTGGACTAGCGGGGGGCAAGAGACCCAGTACTTC
V: TRBV18; D: .; J: TRBJ2-6; length: 15; CDR3: CASSPPGPGANVLTF; DNA: TGTGCCAGCTCACCCCCAGGCCCTGGGGCCAACGTCCTGACTTTC
V: TRBV2; D: TRBD1; J: TRBJ1-3; length: 14; CDR3: CASSETGEGNTIYF; DNA: TGTGCCAGCAGTGAAACAGGGGAGGGAAACACCATATATTTT
V: TRBV11-2; D: TRBD1; J: TRBJ1-2; length: 14; CDR3: CASSLGQGDEGYTF; DNA: TGTGCCAGCAGCCTCGGACAGGGGGACGAGGGCTACACCTTC
V: TRBV6-6; D: .; J: TRBJ1-1; length: 14; CDR3: CASRVSGVNTEAFF; DNA: TGTGCCAGCAGGGTATCGGGGGTGAACACTGAAGCTTTCTTT
V: TRBV5-1; D: .; J: TRBJ1-2; length: 14; CDR3: CASTLGQRSYGYTF; DNA: TGCGCCAGCACCCTAGGACAGCGGTCCTATGGCTACACCTTC
V: TRBV7-2; D: .; J: TRBJ1-3; length: 14; CDR3: CASSLDTGRNTIYF; DNA: TGTGCCAGCAGCTTAGATACAGGGAGAAACACCATATATTTT
V: TRBV11-3; D: .; J: TRBJ1-1; length: 16; CDR3: CASSFPPVDRNTEAFF; DNA: TGTGCCAGCAGCTTCCCCCCCGTCGACAGGAACACTGAAGCTTTCTTT
V: TRBV7-8; D: .; J: TRBJ1-4; length: 15; CDR3: CASSSAGSIDEKLFF; DNA: TGTGCCAGCAGCTCCGCGGGGAGTATCGATGAAAAACTGTTTTTT
V: TRBV12-3/TRBV12-4; D: .; J: TRBJ1-5; length: 13; CDR3: CASQTSGNQPQHF; DNA: TGTGCCTCGCAGACAAGTGGGAATCAGCCCCAGCATTTT
V: TRBV9; D: .; J: TRBJ1-2; length: 14; CDR3: CASSALIQSDGYTF; DNA: TGTGCCAGCAGCGCCCTAATACAGTCCGATGGCTACACCTTC
V: TRBV4-2; D: TRBD2; J: TRBJ2-3; length: 18; CDR3: CASSQGNSGGASKDTQYF; DNA: TGTGCCAGCAGCCAAGGAAATAGCGGGGGGGCGAGTAAAGATACGCAGTATTTT
V: TRBV7-9; D: TRBD1; J: TRBJ1-4; length: 15; CDR3: CASSLGQGPNEKLFF; DNA: TGTGCCAGCAGCTTAGGACAGGGGCCTAATGAAAAACTGTTTTTT
V: TRBV20-1; D: .; J: TRBJ2-4; length: 15; CDR3: CSASKGREAKNIQYF; DNA: TGCAGTGCTAGTAAGGGTCGGGAGGCCAAAAACATTCAGTACTTC
V: TRBV7-2; D: .; J: TRBJ1-3; length: 14; CDR3: CASRRGTSGNTIYF; DNA: TGTGCCAGCAGAAGGGGGACGTCTGGAAACACCATATATTTT
V: TRBV2; D: TRBD1; J: TRBJ2-4; length: 15; CDR3: CASSQYGTGRNIQYF; DNA: TGTGCCAGCAGTCAGTATGGGACAGGGAGGAACATTCAGTACTTC
V: TRBV23-1; D: TRBD1; J: TRBJ1-5; length: 16; CDR3: CASSQIGAGGNQPQHF; DNA: TGCGCCAGCAGTCAAATCGGGGCAGGGGGGAATCAGCCCCAGCATTTT
V: TRBV29-1; D: .; J: TRBJ1-1; length: 12; CDR3: CSVGLTNTEAFF; DNA: TGCAGCGTTGGGCTCACGAACACTGAAGCTTTCTTT
V: TRBV10-3; D: TRBD1; J: TRBJ1-4; length: 14; CDR3: CAISEGDRGEKLFF; DNA: TGTGCCATCAGTGAAGGGGACAGGGGTGAAAAACTGTTTTTT
V: TRBV9; D: TRBD2; J: TRBJ2-3; length: 15; CDR3: CASSGNSGGTNTQYF; DNA: TGTGCCAGCAGCGGGAATAGCGGGGGGACGAATACGCAGTATTTT